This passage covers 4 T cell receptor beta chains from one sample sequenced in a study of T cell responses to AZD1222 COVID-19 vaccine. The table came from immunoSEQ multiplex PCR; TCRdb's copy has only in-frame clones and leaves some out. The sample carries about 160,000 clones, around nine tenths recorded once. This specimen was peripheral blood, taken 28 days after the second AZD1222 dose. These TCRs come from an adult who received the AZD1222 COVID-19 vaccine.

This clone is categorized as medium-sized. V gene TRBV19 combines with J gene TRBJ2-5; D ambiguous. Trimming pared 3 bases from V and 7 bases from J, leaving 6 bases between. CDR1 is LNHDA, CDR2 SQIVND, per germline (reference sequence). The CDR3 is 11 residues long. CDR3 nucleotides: TGTGCCAGTAGTATGGGCTTGACCCAGTACTTC. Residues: CASSMGLTQYF.

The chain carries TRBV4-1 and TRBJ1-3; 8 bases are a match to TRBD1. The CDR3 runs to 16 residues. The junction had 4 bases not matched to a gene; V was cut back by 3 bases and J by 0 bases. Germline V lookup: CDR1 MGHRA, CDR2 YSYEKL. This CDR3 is CASSQGDRSSGNTIYF. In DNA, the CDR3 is TGCGCCAGCAGCCAGGGGGACAGGTCCTCTGGAAACACCATATATTTT.

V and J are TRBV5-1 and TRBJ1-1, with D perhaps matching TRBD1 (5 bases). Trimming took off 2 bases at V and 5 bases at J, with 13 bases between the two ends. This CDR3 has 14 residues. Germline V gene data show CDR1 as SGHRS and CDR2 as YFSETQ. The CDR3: CASSFWQGRTEAFF. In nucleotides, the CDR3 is TGCGCCAGCAGCTTCTGGCAGGGAAGAACTGAAGCTTTCTTT.

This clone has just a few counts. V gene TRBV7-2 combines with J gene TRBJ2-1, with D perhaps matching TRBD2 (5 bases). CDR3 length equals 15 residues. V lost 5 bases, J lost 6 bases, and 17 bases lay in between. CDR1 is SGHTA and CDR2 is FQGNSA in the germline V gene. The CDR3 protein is CASSPRGAAVNEQFF. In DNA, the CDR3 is TGTGCCAGCAGCCCACGGGGTGCTGCTGTCAATGAGCAGTTCTTC.